The rows below give T cell receptor beta chains drawn from one sample of a study of T-cell reconstitution after alpha-beta-depleted transplantation in children. TCRdb re-called the PCR reads with MiXCR, one entry per CDR3 protein. The sample has 900,000 or so distinct CDR3 sequences, about 16% seen once; the top ten hold about 4.6%. The sample was PBMCs, mostly from graft donor cells, taken 360 days after TCRalphabeta/CD19-depleted stem cell transplant. The source is a male patient aged 10 to 17 who had a stem cell transplant for acute lymphoblastic leukemia, so the T cells may come from the graft donor. Both conserved end residues are part of each CDR3. Fields, in order: D gene, J gene, clone size, V gene, CDR3 protein, CDR3 DNA. A D gene is named only where the DNA matches it firmly. Size tells how often a clone was seen (once, few, many) or the class of an expanded clone, and some rows leave it out.

TRBD2 TRBJ2-1 many TRBV5-1 CASSFGRTSGRARSSYNEQFF TGCGCCAGCAGCTTTGGGAGGACTAGCGGGAGGGCCCGGAGCTCCTACAATGAGCAGTTCTTC
TRBD1 TRBJ1-1 NA TRBV5-5 CASSTGQANTEAFF TGTGCCAGCAGCACGGGACAGGCGAACACTGAAGCTTTCTTT
NA TRBJ2-3 many TRBV12-3/TRBV12-4 CASRGADTQYF TGTGCCAGCCGTGGCGCAGATACGCAGTATTTT
TRBD2 TRBJ2-2 few TRBV5-1 CASGRLAGAPGELFF TGCGCCAGCGGGAGGCTAGCGGGGGCTCCCGGGGAGCTGTTTTTT
NA TRBJ2-5 NA TRBV29-1 CSVPDSPETQYF TGCAGCGTCCCGGACAGTCCGGAGACCCAGTACTTC
NA TRBJ1-1 NA TRBV6-5 CASSYAFWSRANTEAFF TGTGCCAGCAGTTACGCTTTTTGGTCAAGGGCGAACACTGAAGCTTTCTTT
NA TRBJ2-1 NA TRBV12-3/TRBV12-4 CASIGVLARYNEQFF TGTGCCAGCATCGGGGTACTAGCCCGATACAATGAGCAGTTCTTC
NA TRBJ2-3 NA TRBV20-1 CSASRGGPDTQYF TGCAGTGCTAGTCGAGGCGGCCCAGATACGCAGTATTTT
TRBD2 TRBJ2-1 few TRBV5-5 CASSFVGGPGEQFF TGTGCCAGCAGCTTTGTGGGAGGGCCGGGGGAGCAGTTCTTC
NA TRBJ2-7 NA TRBV12-3/TRBV12-4 CASSLRVSATYEQYF TGTGCCAGCAGCCTACGGGTTTCGGCAACCTACGAGCAGTACTTC
TRBD1 TRBJ2-6 few TRBV4-1 CASTHPGGADGANVLTF TGCGCCAGCACACACCCAGGGGGCGCGGATGGGGCCAACGTCCTGACTTTC